Listed here are 25 T cell receptor beta chains from one sample, sequenced in a study of blood T cells in healthy people across ages. The authors ran a second PCR of about 7 to 11 cycles using a sample-barcoded 5' primer and a J-beta primer mix. Each CDR3 protein gets one entry after TCRdb re-called the 5' RACE reads with MiXCR. This table holds roughly 1.6 million distinct CDR3 sequences, roughly 32% found once. Material for sequencing was blood. The source of these receptors is a woman in her twenties or thirties in good health.

The chain is built from TRBV12-3 or TRBV12-4 and TRBJ2-7; TRBD2 agrees at 9 bases. Germline trimming cut 7 bases from V and 4 bases from J; bases unmatched to any gene: 11. The CDR3 sequence is 15 residues long. Here the CDR3 DNA reads TGTGCCAGCAAGCCTAGCGGGGCCCCCGTGTACGAGCAGTACTTC. It codes for CASKPSGAPVYEQYF.

The chain employs TRBV21-1 and TRBJ2-3; TRBD2, the table's D call, was not compared with the DNA. TRBV21-1 is flagged as a pseudogene. The CDR3 extends over 18 amino acids. The CDR3 protein is CARRVSVAGRAKRDTRYF. The CDR3 bases are TGTGCCAGGAGAGTTTCGGTCGCGGGGAGGGCCAAAAGAGATACGCGGTATTTT.

The V and J genes are TRBV15 and TRBJ2-6; 8 nucleotides line up with TRBD1. The germline V gene has CDR1 LNHNV and CDR2 YYDKDF (reference sequence). With V trimmed by 5 bases and J by 0 bases, 9 bases remained unmatched. This CDR3 comprises 18 residues. CDR3 sequence reads: CATSGATGDYSGANVLTF. CDR3 in DNA: TGTGCCACCAGCGGGGCGACAGGGGATTACTCTGGGGCCAACGTCCTGACTTTC. The complete variable domain, with remaining parts taken from reference TRBV15 and TRBJ2-6, reads DAMVIQNPRYQVTQFGKPVTLSCSQTLNHNVMYWYQQKSSQAPKLLFHYYDKDFNNEADTPDNFQSRRPNTSFCFLDIRSPGLGDTAMYLCATSGATGDYSGANVLTFGAGSRLTVL.

CDR3 bases: TGCGCCAGCAGTGAGGCCCTAGCGGGGTCTTACGAGCAGTACTTC. This codes for CASSEALAGSYEQYF. The chain couples TRBV10-1 to TRBJ2-7; 9 bases agree with TRBD2. CDR1 is WNHNN, CDR2 SYGVQD, per germline (reference sequence). Trimming at V came to 2 bases and at J to 4 bases, leaving 6 bases not matched to a gene. The CDR3 runs to 15 residues.

The gene calls are TRBV27 and TRBJ1-4, with TRBD1 matching over 12 bases. CDR3 length: 21 residues. V shed 2 bases, J shed 5 bases, and the junction held 18 bases outside the gene matches. Germline loops: CDR1 MNHEY, CDR2 SMNVEV (reference sequence). The CDR3 bases are TGTGCCAGCAGTTTAAGACCCTCTCTTGGGACAGGGGGCGCTGGGAATGAAAAACTGTTTTTT. Translation gives CASSLRPSLGTGGAGNEKLFF.

This clonotype has more than one count but fewer than ten. The chain combines TRBV3-1 with TRBJ2-7; 10 nucleotides agree with TRBD2. CDR1 is LGHDT, CDR2 YNNKEL, per germline (reference sequence). The J segment lost 5 bases and the V segment lost 1 base, leaving 5 bases of the junction unmatched. This CDR3 is 15 amino acids long. CDR3 DNA: TGTGCCAGCAGCCAAGTGCCTACTAGCGGGGACGAGCAGTACTTC. It translates to CASSQVPTSGDEQYF.

This chain uses TRBV21-1 with TRBJ2-7; TRBD1 is the table's D call, not checked against the DNA. TRBV21-1 has pseudogene status. The CDR3 loop spans 14 amino acids. For the CDR3, the DNA is TGTGCCACCGCGACAGGACCGACCATCTACGAGCAGTACTTC. It is translated as CATATGPTIYEQYF.

This clonotype was recorded a few times. The V and J genes are TRBV4-1 and TRBJ2-5; the D gene is possibly TRBD1 (6 bases). The CDR3 length is 16 residues. Germline V gene data show CDR1 as MGHRA and CDR2 as YSYEKL. V lost 4 bases and J 1 base, leaving 16 bases between the germline ends. The CDR3 spells CASSLTWRTAQETQYF. The DNA for the CDR3 is TGCGCCAGCAGCCTTACGTGGAGGACAGCCCAAGAGACCCAGTACTTC.

Notes on this clonotype: Sequence at one end of the junction differs from germline and may be a read error. The chain links TRBV12-3 or TRBV12-4 to TRBJ2-1; no clear D gene. This CDR3 is built from 11 residues. In nucleotides, the CDR3 is TGTGCCAACAGTCCCAGATACGAGCAGTTCTTC. This codes for CANSPRYEQFF.

The genes are TRBV6-2 or TRBV6-3 and TRBJ2-5; tentatively, D is TRBD1 or TRBD2 (5 bases each). The DNA end favors TRBJ2-7, so the J call may be wrong. This CDR3 contains 13 residues. In germline, CDR1 is MNHEY, CDR2 SVGEGT. CDR3: CASSPGAPHEQYF. The DNA of the CDR3 is TGTGCCAGCAGTCCCGGGGCCCCCCACGAGCAGTACTTC.

This rearrangement joins TRBV20-1 to TRBJ2-1; 8 bases fit TRBD1. Germline V gives CDR1 DFQATT, CDR2 SNEGSKA (reference sequence). The length of the CDR3 is 15 residues. J was trimmed by 7 bases and V by 6 bases; bases with no gene match: 14. CDR3 sequence: CSAHPRTGSLNEQFF. CDR3 DNA: TGCAGTGCCCATCCCAGGACAGGGTCCTTGAATGAGCAGTTCTTC.

About this clonotype itself: It is likely a read error, because the conserved phenylalanine at the end of the CDR3 is missing. The genes are TRBV9 and TRBJ2-1, with D hard to call. This CDR3 has 14 amino acids. V lost 2 bases, J lost 0 bases, and 6 bases lay in between. Germline V CDR1 and CDR2: SGDLS, YYNGEE. CDR3 nucleotides: TGTGCCAGCAGCGTCATAGGCTCCTACAATGAGCAGTTCTTA. Translated: CASSVIGSYNEQFL.

In its sample, this clonotype was seen many times. The CDR3, as DNA: TGCAGTGCTAGAGATCCACAAACGGGAGGGCACCAAGAGACCCAGTACTTC. Translated: CSARDPQTGGHQETQYF. The chain joins TRBV20-1 to TRBJ2-5; 8 bases map to TRBD2. This CDR3 is built from 17 residues. The germline V gene encodes CDR1 DFQATT and CDR2 SNEGSKA (reference sequence). V was clipped by 0 bases and J by 0 bases; unmatched bases: 9.

This chain joins TRBV7-8 and TRBJ1-4; D uncertain. V was cut by 5 bases and J by 6 bases, with 16 bases left in between. Germline V gene lookup returns CDR1 SGHVS and CDR2 FQNEAQ. The CDR3 totals 15 residues. In nucleotides, the CDR3 is TGTGCCAGCAGCGGCCCCCGGGCTGGGGATGAAAAACTGTTTTTT. Protein: CASSGPRAGDEKLFF.

This clonotype was observed many times. Relative to the germline gene, one junction end is altered; a read error may explain this. The rearrangement joins TRBV27 to TRBJ2-7; D tentatively fits TRBD1 or TRBD2 (5 bases each). From germline, CDR1 is MNHEY and CDR2 SMNVEV (reference sequence). The CDR3 is 13 residues long. This CDR3 is CASSRGPPYEQYF. In nucleotides, the CDR3 is TGCGCCAGCAGCCGGGGCCCCCCCTACGAGCAGTACTTC.

Only a few counts were recorded for this clonotype. This chain joins TRBV20-1 and TRBJ2-7; TRBD2 aligns across 7 bases. The V gene's germline CDR1 is DFQATT and CDR2 SNEGSKA (reference sequence). The CDR3 runs to 13 residues. V trimming: 5 bases; J trimming: 2 bases; junction bases outside the gene matches: 6. The CDR3 here is CSAPFGGTYEQYF. Written as DNA, the CDR3 is TGCAGTGCTCCCTTCGGGGGGACCTACGAGCAGTACTTC.

This sequence joins TRBV27 and TRBJ2-1, with TRBD2 as a possible D gene (5 bases). Germline assignment: CDR1 MNHEY and CDR2 SMNVEV (reference sequence). CDR3 size: 14 residues. V lost 7 bases and J 2 bases, leaving 12 bases between the germline ends. CDR3 sequence reads: CASTMDSTYNEQFF. The DNA of the CDR3 is TGTGCCAGCACTATGGACTCAACCTACAATGAGCAGTTCTTC.

This rearrangement joins TRBV28 to TRBJ2-5, with 12 bases lining up with TRBD1. V gave up 5 bases and J gave up 5 bases; unmatched junction bases: 9. The CDR3 is 16 residues long. Germline values: CDR1 MDHEN, CDR2 SYDVKM. CDR3 nucleotides: TGTGCCAGCAGTCCCGGCAGGGACAGGGGGCCGGAGACCCAGTACTTC. This gives the protein CASSPGRDRGPETQYF.

This clonotype came up many times. CDR3 bases: TGTGCCAGCAGCCCGAGCGGGTTCTACAATGAGCAGTTCTTC. It yields the protein CASSPSGFYNEQFF. This chain connects TRBV7-2 to TRBJ2-1; D perhaps matches TRBD2 (6 bases). With 5 bases removed from V and 3 bases from J, the gap between germline ends came to 11 bases. The CDR3 loop spans 14 amino acids. In germline, CDR1 is SGHTA, CDR2 FQGNSA.

This clonotype was detected many times. The chain recombines TRBV29-1 with TRBJ2-7; D may be TRBD1 (6 bases). V was pared by 7 bases and J by 3 bases, with 10 bases between. The germline gives CDR1 SQVTM, CDR2 ANQGSEA. The CDR3 runs to 11 residues. The CDR3 region is CSAGQFYEQYF. CDR3 in DNA: TGCAGCGCCGGACAGTTCTACGAGCAGTACTTC.

This clonotype was recorded a few times. The chain has TRBV29-1 and TRBJ2-3, with 7 bases identical to TRBD1. Germline CDR1 reads SQVTM; CDR2 reads ANQGSEA. This CDR3 is built from 13 residues. J gave up 2 bases and V 4 bases, and 3 bases lay outside the gene matches. The CDR3 DNA is TGCAGCGTTGCACAGGGGTTCACAGATACGCAGTATTTT. Protein product: CSVAQGFTDTQYF.

This clonotype was counted only a few times. CDR3: CSAGTSGGPLETQYF. In DNA form, the CDR3 reads TGCAGTGCCGGGACTAGCGGGGGGCCTTTAGAGACCCAGTACTTC. This sequence joins TRBV20-1 and TRBJ2-5; 15 positions agree with TRBD2. The CDR3 is 15 residues long. Germline trimming cut 6 bases from V and 4 bases from J; bases unmatched to any gene: 6. Germline CDR1 and CDR2: DFQATT and SNEGSKA (reference sequence).

This chain joins TRBV29-1 and TRBJ1-1, with D unresolved. The CDR3 loop spans 12 amino acids. Germline V CDR1 and CDR2: SQVTM, ANQGSEA. The CDR3 protein is CSMNQGYTEAFF. Here the CDR3 DNA reads TGCAGTATGAATCAAGGGTACACTGAAGCTTTCTTT.

The chain links TRBV27 to TRBJ2-1; unclear D gene. V lost 4 bases to trimming and J lost 5 bases, with 9 bases between them. There are 13 residues in the CDR3. CDR1 is MNHEY, CDR2 SMNVEV, per germline (reference sequence). Here the CDR3 DNA reads TGTGCCAGCAGTTATTACCTAAACAATGAGCAGTTCTTC. As protein: CASSYYLNNEQFF.

This clonotype was seen more than once but under ten times. A clone one base away is much larger, so this may be a read error. The V gene is TRBV10-3, the J gene TRBJ1-2; 9 bases are shared with TRBD1. Germline CDR1 is ENHRY and CDR2 is SYGVKD. The CDR3 length is 13 residues. The V segment lost 8 bases and the J segment 5 bases; nucleotides outside the gene matches: 6. CDR3: CAISSDRGYGYTF. The CDR3 DNA reads TGTGCCATCTCCTCGGACAGGGGTTATGGCTACACCTTC.